Below, 10 T cell receptor beta chains from the same sample are listed, as sequenced in a study of response to subunit inactivated influenza vaccine. TCRdb re-derived calls from the RT-PCR reads in MiXCR, one entry per CDR3 protein. The table records about 570,000 distinct CDR3 sequences, about 11% of them present only once. The sample was also linked to a second study, of T cells expressing NK-cell markers. That source adds: UMIs accompanied the 5'RACE template switching by which TCR beta cDNA was made.

The sample consisted of PBMCs from blood, taken on the day of vaccination. Source of these receptors: a man aged 50-59 years who received an inactivated influenza vaccine.

This clonotype has just a few counts. This rearrangement joins TRBV5-5 to TRBJ2-3, with D uncertain. CDR3 length equals 15 residues. V shed 2 bases and J shed 2 bases, with 12 bases lying between them. CDR1 is SGHKS, CDR2 YYEKEE, per germline (reference sequence). CDR3 sequence reads: CASSLSWGSTDTQYF. The CDR3 nucleotides are TGTGCCAGCAGCTTAAGTTGGGGTTCCACAGATACGCAGTATTTT.

This clonotype was counted a few times. V and J are TRBV28 and TRBJ1-3; no definite D call. Trimming left V 7 bases short and J 7 bases short, with 11 bases between. The V gene's germline CDR1 is MDHEN and CDR2 SYDVKM. The CDR3 contains 12 residues. For the CDR3, the DNA is TGTGCCAGCAAAACAACGGGGAACACCATATATTTT. The encoded protein is CASKTTGNTIYF.

The chain employs TRBV11-2 and TRBJ2-7, with a tentative D call TRBD2 (6 bases). Trimming removed 4 bases from V and 6 bases from J, with 13 bases in between. The CDR3 is 13 residues long. Germline V gives CDR1 SGHAT, CDR2 FQNNGV. The CDR3 loop is CASSSQGEAEQYF. The CDR3 region has the DNA TGTGCCAGCAGCTCACAAGGGGAGGCCGAGCAGTACTTC.

This clonotype was seen at least ten times. V gene TRBV7-9 combines with J gene TRBJ2-1; TRBD2 agrees at 9 bases. V lost 3 bases, J lost 8 bases, and 2 bases stayed unmatched. The germline CDR1 and CDR2 sequences are SEHNR and FQNEAQ (reference sequence). The length of the CDR3 is 13 residues. Here the CDR3 reads CASSFLAGDEQFF. The CDR3 nucleotides read TGTGCCAGCAGCTTTTTAGCGGGAGATGAGCAGTTCTTC. Full variable domain (missing parts from reference TRBV7-9 and TRBJ2-1): DTGVSQNPRHKITKRGQNVTFRCDPISEHNRLYWYRQTLGQGPEFLTYFQNEAQLEKSRLLSDRFSAERPKGSFSTLEIQRTEQGDSAMYLCASSFLAGDEQFFGPGTRLTVL.

The V gene is TRBV18, the J gene TRBJ2-7; TRBD2 agrees at 7 bases. V dropped 7 bases and J dropped 2; count of bases not matched to a gene: 8. Germline CDR1 KGHSH, CDR2 LQKENI. The CDR3 loop spans 14 amino acids. CDR3 DNA: TGTGCCAGCTTCGCCGGGACTACCCCCTACGAGCAGTACTTC. Translating gives CASFAGTTPYEQYF. The whole variable domain, remainder taken from reference TRBV18 and TRBJ2-7, is NAGVMQNPRHLVRRRGQEARLRCSPMKGHSHVYWYRQLPEEGLKFMVYLQKENIIDESGMPKERFSAEFPKEGPSILRIQQVVRGDSAAYFCASFAGTTPYEQYFGPGTRLTVT.

Only a few counts were recorded for this clonotype. The V and J genes are TRBV30 and TRBJ2-1; D may be TRBD2 (6 bases). The CDR3 totals 14 residues. Germline values: CDR1 GTSNPN, CDR2 SVGIG (reference sequence). The V and J ends lost 3 bases and 6 bases respectively, with 15 bases between them. CDR3 bases: TGTGCCTGGAGCTCGGGGGTCTGGGGCAATGAGCAGTTCTTC. It yields the protein CAWSSGVWGNEQFF.

This clonotype came up many times. J is TRBJ2-5 and V is TRBV29-1; D uncertain. V dropped 7 bases and J dropped 5 bases, with 8 bases sitting between them. Germline V gives CDR1 SQVTM, CDR2 ANQGSEA. CDR3 length: 10 amino acids. CDR3 protein: CSAFLETQYF. The CDR3 DNA is TGCAGCGCCTTCCTCGAGACCCAGTACTTC.

Here the CDR3 reads CASRSGTSETAHTF. As DNA, the CDR3 is TGTGCCAGCAGATCAGGGACCTCCGAAACGGCGCACACCTTC. This chain links TRBV6-1 with TRBJ1-2, with D possibly matching TRBD1 (5 bases). V lost 6 bases and J 12 bases, leaving 23 bases between the germline ends. Germline loops: CDR1 MNHNS, CDR2 SASEGT. CDR3 size: 14 residues.

This clonotype appeared many times. For the CDR3, the DNA is TGTGCCAGCAGCCAAGATCTCCGGGGCAGTCAGCCCCAGCATTTT. Translation gives CASSQDLRGSQPQHF. V usage is TRBV3-1 and J usage is TRBJ1-5; possibly TRBD1 for D (5 bases). CDR3 length: 15 residues. The V gene lost 0 bases and the J gene lost 6 bases, with 12 bases spanning the gap. Per the germline V gene, CDR1 is LGHDT and CDR2 is YNNKEL (reference sequence).

CDR3 nucleotides: TGTGCCAGCAGCTTGGGGGGTTTAGGCAATCAGCCCCAGCATTTT. This encodes CASSLGGLGNQPQHF. V and J are TRBV5-6 and TRBJ1-5; D gene unclear. CDR1 SGHDT and CDR2 YYEEEE come from the germline V gene. The CDR3 length is 15 residues. Trimming stripped 0 bases from V and 2 bases from J, with 9 bases between.